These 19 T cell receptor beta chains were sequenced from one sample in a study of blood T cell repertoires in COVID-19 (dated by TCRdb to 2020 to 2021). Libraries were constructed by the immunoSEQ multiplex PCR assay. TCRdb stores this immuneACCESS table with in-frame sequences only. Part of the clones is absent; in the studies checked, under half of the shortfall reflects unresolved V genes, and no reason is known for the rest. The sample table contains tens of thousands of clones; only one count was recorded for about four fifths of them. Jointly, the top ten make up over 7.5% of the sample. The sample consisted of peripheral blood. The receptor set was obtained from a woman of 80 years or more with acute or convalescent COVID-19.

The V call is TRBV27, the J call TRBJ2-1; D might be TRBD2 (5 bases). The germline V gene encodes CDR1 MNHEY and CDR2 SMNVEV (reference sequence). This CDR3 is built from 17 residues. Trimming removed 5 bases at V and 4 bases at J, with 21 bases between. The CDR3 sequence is CASSLPPGSGNYNEQFF. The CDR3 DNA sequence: TGTGCCAGCAGTCTACCTCCGGGGAGCGGCAATTACAATGAGCAGTTCTTC.

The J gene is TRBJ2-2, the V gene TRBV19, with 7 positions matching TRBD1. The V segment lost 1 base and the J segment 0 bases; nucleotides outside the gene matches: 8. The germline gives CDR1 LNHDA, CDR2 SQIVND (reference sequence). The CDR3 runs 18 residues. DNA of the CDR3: TGTGCCAGTAGTATAGCACCCCGGGACAGCGCGAACACCGGGGAGCTGTTTTTT. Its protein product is CASSIAPRDSANTGELFF.

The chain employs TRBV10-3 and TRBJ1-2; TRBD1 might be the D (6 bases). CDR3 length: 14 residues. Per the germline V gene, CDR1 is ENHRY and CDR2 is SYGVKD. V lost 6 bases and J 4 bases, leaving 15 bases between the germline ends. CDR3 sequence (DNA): TGTGCCATCAGGGCAGGGAGGGGGTCCTATGGCTACACCTTC. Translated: CAIRAGRGSYGYTF.

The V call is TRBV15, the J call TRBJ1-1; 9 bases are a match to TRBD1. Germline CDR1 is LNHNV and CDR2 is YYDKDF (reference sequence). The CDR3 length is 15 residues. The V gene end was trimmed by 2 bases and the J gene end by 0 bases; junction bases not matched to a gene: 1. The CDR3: CATSRRDRVNTEAFF. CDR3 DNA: TGTGCCACCAGCAGACGGGACAGGGTGAACACTGAAGCTTTCTTT.

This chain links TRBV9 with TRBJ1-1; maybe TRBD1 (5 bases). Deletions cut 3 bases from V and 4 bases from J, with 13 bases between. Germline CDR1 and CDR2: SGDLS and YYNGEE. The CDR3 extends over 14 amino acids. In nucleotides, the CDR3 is TGTGCCAGCAGCGGGACTCAGGGAGGCACTGAAGCTTTCTTT. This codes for CASSGTQGGTEAFF.

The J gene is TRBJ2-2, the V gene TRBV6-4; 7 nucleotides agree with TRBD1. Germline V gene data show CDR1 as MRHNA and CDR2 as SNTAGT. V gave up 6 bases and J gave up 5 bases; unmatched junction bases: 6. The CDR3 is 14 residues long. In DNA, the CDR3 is TGTGCCAGCAGGGAACAGGGGTCTACCGGGGAGCTGTTTTTT. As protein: CASREQGSTGELFF.

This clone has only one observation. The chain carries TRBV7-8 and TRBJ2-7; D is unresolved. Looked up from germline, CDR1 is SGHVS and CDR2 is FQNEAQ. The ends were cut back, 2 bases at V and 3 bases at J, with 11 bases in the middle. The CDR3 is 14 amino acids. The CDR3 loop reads CASSLSRIFYEQYF. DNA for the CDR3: TGTGCCAGCAGCTTATCGCGCATCTTCTACGAGCAGTACTTC.

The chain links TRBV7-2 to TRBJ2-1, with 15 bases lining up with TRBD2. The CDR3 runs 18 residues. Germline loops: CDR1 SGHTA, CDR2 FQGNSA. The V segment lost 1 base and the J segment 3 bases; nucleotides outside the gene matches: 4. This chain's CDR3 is CASSLGGTSGRLYNEQFF. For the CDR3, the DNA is TGTGCCAGCAGCTTAGGCGGGACTAGCGGGAGGCTCTACAATGAGCAGTTCTTC. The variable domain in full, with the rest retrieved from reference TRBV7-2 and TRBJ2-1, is GAGVSQSPSNKVTEKGKDVELRCDPISGHTALYWYRQSLGQGLEFLIYFQGNSAPDKSGLPSDRFSAERTGGSVSTLTIQRTQQEDSAVYLCASSLGGTSGRLYNEQFFGPGTRLTVL.

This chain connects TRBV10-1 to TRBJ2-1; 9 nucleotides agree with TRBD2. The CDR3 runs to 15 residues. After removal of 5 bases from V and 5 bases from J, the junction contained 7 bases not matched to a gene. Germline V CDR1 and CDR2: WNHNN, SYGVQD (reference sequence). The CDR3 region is CASSNSQRGDNEQFF. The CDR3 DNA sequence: TGCGCCAGCAGTAATTCCCAGCGGGGGGACAATGAGCAGTTCTTC.

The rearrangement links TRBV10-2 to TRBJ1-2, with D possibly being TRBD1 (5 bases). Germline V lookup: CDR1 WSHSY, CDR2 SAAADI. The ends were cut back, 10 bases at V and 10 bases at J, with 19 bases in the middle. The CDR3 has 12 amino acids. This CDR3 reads CAIRGRNSSYTF. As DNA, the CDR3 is TGCGCCATTAGGGGCCGGAATTCATCCTACACCTTC.

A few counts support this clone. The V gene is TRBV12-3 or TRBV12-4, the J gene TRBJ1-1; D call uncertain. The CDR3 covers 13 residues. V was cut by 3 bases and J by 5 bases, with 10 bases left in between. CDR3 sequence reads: CASSFRRETEAFF. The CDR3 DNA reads TGTGCCAGCAGTTTTCGTCGGGAGACTGAAGCTTTCTTT.

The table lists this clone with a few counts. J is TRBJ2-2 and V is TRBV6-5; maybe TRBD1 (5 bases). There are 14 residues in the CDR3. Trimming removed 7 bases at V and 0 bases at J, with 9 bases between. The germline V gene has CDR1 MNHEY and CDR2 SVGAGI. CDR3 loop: CASMGLANTGELFF. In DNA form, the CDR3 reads TGTGCCAGCATGGGGCTAGCGAACACCGGGGAGCTGTTTTTT.

In DNA, the CDR3 is TGTGCCACCAGTGATCCAGGACAGGGATTCTACGAGCAGTACTTC. Translating it yields CATSDPGQGFYEQYF. The chain is built from TRBV24-1 and TRBJ2-7; 8 bases fit TRBD1. The CDR3 loop spans 15 amino acids. In germline, CDR1 is KGHDR, CDR2 SFDVKD. J was trimmed by 3 bases and V by 3 bases; bases with no gene match: 6.

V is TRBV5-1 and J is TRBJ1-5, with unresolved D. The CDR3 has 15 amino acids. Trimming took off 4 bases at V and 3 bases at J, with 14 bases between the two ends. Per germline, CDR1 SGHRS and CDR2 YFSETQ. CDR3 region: CASSAGLVPNQPQHF. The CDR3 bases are TGCGCCAGCAGCGCGGGGTTGGTCCCCAATCAGCCCCAGCATTTT.

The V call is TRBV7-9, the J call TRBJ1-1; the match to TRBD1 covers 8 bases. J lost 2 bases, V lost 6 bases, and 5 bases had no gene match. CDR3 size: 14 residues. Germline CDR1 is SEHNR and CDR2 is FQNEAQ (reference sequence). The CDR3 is CASRSGQGNTEAFF. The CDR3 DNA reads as TGTGCCAGCAGATCTGGACAGGGAAACACTGAAGCTTTCTTT.

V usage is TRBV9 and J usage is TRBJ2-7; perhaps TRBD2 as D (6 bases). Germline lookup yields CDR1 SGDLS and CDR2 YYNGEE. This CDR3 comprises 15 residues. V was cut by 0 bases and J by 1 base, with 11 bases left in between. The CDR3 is CASSVAGGTSYEQYF. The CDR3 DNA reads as TGTGCCAGCAGCGTAGCGGGCGGGACTTCCTACGAGCAGTACTTC. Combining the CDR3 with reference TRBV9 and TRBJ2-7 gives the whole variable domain DSGVTQTPKHLITATGQRVTLRCSPRSGDLSVYWYQQSLDQGLQFLIQYYNGEERAKGNILERFSAQQFPDLHSELNLSSLELGDSALYFCASSVAGGTSYEQYFGPGTRLTVT.

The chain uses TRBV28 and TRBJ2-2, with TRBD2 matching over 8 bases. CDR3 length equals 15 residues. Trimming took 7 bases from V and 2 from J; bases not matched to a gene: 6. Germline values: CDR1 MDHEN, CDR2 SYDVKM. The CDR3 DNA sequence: TGTGCCAGCATAGATGCGGGGGGCAACACCGGGGAGCTGTTTTTT. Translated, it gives CASIDAGGNTGELFF.

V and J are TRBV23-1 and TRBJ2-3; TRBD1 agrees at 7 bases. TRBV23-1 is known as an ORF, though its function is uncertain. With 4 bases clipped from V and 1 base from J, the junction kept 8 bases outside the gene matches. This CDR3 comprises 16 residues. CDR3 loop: CASSPKSRGRTDTQYF. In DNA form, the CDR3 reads TGCGCCAGCAGTCCCAAGTCGAGGGGGCGCACAGATACGCAGTATTTT.

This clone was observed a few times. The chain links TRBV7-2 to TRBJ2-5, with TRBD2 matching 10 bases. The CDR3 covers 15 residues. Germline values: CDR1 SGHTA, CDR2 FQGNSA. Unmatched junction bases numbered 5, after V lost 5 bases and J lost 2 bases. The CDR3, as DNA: TGTGCCAGCAGCATTACACTAGCGGGGCAAGAGACCCAGTACTTC. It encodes CASSITLAGQETQYF.